These 20 T cell receptor beta chains share one sample of origin, sequenced in a study of T cell responses to AZD1222 COVID-19 vaccine (dated by TCRdb to the early 2020s). This specimen's time point label, interpreted: baseline before first vaccination. Library prep was done by the immunoSEQ multiplex PCR assay. In its TCRdb copy, this immuneACCESS table keeps in-frame sequences only and misses some clones. Where compared with another copy, unresolved V genes explain less than half of these, and the others have no known cause. The sample yields approximately 120,000 clones; 90% were counted once. The top ten hold approximately 7.5% of the sample. The material sequenced was peripheral blood, taken on day 0 of AZD1222 vaccination. The receptors derive from an adult in good health.

This clone was picked up one time. The chain links TRBV5-4 to TRBJ2-3; 13 bases fit TRBD2. CDR1 and CDR2 from the germline V gene are SGHNT and YYREEE (reference sequence). The CDR3 loop spans 15 amino acids. The junction had 4 bases not matched to a gene; V was cut back by 4 bases and J by 5 bases. CDR3 amino acids: CASSRTSGSRDTQYF. For the CDR3, the DNA is TGTGCCAGCAGCCGGACTAGCGGGAGTAGAGATACGCAGTATTTT.

This sequence joins TRBV5-1 and TRBJ2-1; maybe TRBD1 (7 bases). The CDR3 is made up of 18 amino acids. V gave up 0 bases and J gave up 8 bases, with 24 bases separating them. The germline gives CDR1 SGHRS, CDR2 YFSETQ. The DNA of the CDR3 is TGCGCCAGCAGCTTGGGGATACAGGGGACTGGATTAACCTATGAGCAGTTCTTC. Translating gives CASSLGIQGTGLTYEQFF. The complete variable domain, with remaining parts taken from reference TRBV5-1 and TRBJ2-1, reads KAGVTQTPRYLIKTRGQQVTLSCSPISGHRSVSWYQQTPGQGLQFLFEYFSETQRNKGNFPGRFSGRQFSNSRSEMNVSTLELGDSALYLCASSLGIQGTGLTYEQFFGPGTRLTVL.

CDR3 sequence reads: CASSPTSAGLGNQPQHF. CDR3 coding DNA: TGTGCCAGCTCACCAACGTCTGCGGGATTGGGCAATCAGCCCCAGCATTTT. The chain links TRBV18 to TRBJ1-5; no definite D call. The germline V gene encodes CDR1 KGHSH and CDR2 LQKENI. Trimming stripped 2 bases from V and 2 bases from J, with 16 bases between. This CDR3 is 17 amino acids long.

V usage is TRBV7-9 and J usage is TRBJ2-3, with 12 bases that match TRBD2. Germline V gene data show CDR1 as SEHNR and CDR2 as FQNEAQ (reference sequence). The ends lost 4 bases at V and 3 bases at J; junction bases unmatched: 14. This CDR3 is 19 amino acids long. The CDR3 loop reads CASSSGLAGGDLLTDTQYF. In nucleotides, the CDR3 is TGTGCCAGCAGCTCGGGCCTAGCGGGAGGGGATTTGTTAACAGATACGCAGTATTTT.

This clone was seen only once. The chain employs TRBV7-2 and TRBJ1-5, with D possibly matching TRBD1 (5 bases). The ends were cut back, 1 base at V and 5 bases at J, with 9 bases in the middle. The CDR3 is 14 residues long. Germline-derived CDR1 and CDR2 are SGHTA and FQGNSA. CDR3 amino acids: CASSLGQNYQPQHF. The CDR3 DNA follows: TGTGCCAGCAGCTTAGGACAGAATTATCAGCCCCAGCATTTT.

The V and J genes are TRBV11-2 and TRBJ2-5, with unresolved D. Germline V gene lookup returns CDR1 SGHAT and CDR2 FQNNGV. V shed 1 base and J shed 2 bases, with 8 bases lying between them. The CDR3 extends over 14 amino acids. CDR3 sequence reads: CASSLGAAQETQYF. The DNA for the CDR3 is TGTGCCAGCAGCTTAGGGGCAGCTCAAGAGACCCAGTACTTC.

The chain joins TRBV7-6 to TRBJ2-2; 10 nucleotides align to TRBD2. The J segment lost 7 bases and the V segment lost 4 bases, leaving 15 bases of the junction unmatched. This CDR3 comprises 18 residues. Germline values: CDR1 SGHVS, CDR2 FNYEAQ. As DNA, the CDR3 is TGTGCCAGCAGCTCTTGGTGGCTAGCGGGAGTTAGTAGCGGGGAGCTGTTTTTT. Its protein is CASSSWWLAGVSSGELFF.

Note on this clone: The junction shows a germline mismatch at one end, possibly a read error. The rearrangement links TRBV2 to TRBJ1-1; 7 bases are shared with TRBD1. The CDR3 contains 15 residues. The V gene's germline CDR1 is SNHLY and CDR2 FYNNEI. CDR3 in DNA: TGTGCCACAAGGAGACAGGGAGTTCTGAAAACTGAAGCTTTCTTT. Amino acids: CATRRQGVLKTEAFF.

The chain carries TRBV28 and TRBJ2-7; 10 bases line up with TRBD2. Germline V lookup: CDR1 MDHEN, CDR2 SYDVKM. The CDR3 covers 21 residues. The J segment lost 0 bases and the V segment lost 3 bases, leaving 20 bases of the junction unmatched. The CDR3 coding sequence is TGTGCCAGCAGTTTGGCGGGGGCCGGGGGACTAGCGCAATTATACTCCTACGAGCAGTACTTC. It encodes CASSLAGAGGLAQLYSYEQYF.

This clone was counted once. The chain joins TRBV11-2 to TRBJ2-5, with D possibly TRBD1 on 6 matching bases. Germline assignment: CDR1 SGHAT and CDR2 FQNNGV. V was shortened by 6 bases and J by 0 bases, with 17 bases between the two germline ends. The CDR3 runs to 16 residues. CDR3 bases: TGTGCCAGCAGGCAGACAGGACTCACGTACCAAGAGACCCAGTACTTC. This sequence encodes CASRQTGLTYQETQYF.

The rearrangement uses TRBV6-5 and TRBJ1-1; 9 nucleotides match TRBD1. Germline values: CDR1 MNHEY, CDR2 SVGAGI. The CDR3 spans 15 residues. Trimming took 5 bases from V and 5 from J; bases not matched to a gene: 9. CDR3 residues: CASSTTGGGGTEAFF. The CDR3 coding sequence is TGTGCCAGCAGTACTACAGGGGGCGGAGGGACTGAAGCTTTCTTT.

The rearrangement joins TRBV27 to TRBJ1-6, with 7 positions matching TRBD1. The V and J ends lost 2 bases and 6 bases, in that order; junction bases with no gene match: 4. Germline V gene lookup returns CDR1 MNHEY and CDR2 SMNVEV (reference sequence). CDR3 length: 15 residues. This chain's CDR3 is CASSLDRVGNSPLHF. CDR3 in DNA: TGTGCCAGCAGTTTAGACAGGGTGGGTAATTCACCCCTCCACTTT.

CDR3 in amino acids: CASSPRGPPELQYF. The CDR3 DNA sequence: TGTGCCAGCAGCCCCCGGGGGCCCCCGGAACTGCAGTACTTC. The chain recombines TRBV7-3 with TRBJ2-7, with D possibly being TRBD1 or TRBD2 (6 bases each). The CDR3 sequence is 14 residues long. V was shortened by 5 bases and J by 9 bases, with 20 bases between the two germline ends. Germline lookup yields CDR1 SGHTA and CDR2 FQGTGA.

This clone was counted once. This chain joins TRBV5-4 and TRBJ2-4; D possibly corresponds to TRBD2 (6 bases). Germline V lookup: CDR1 SGHNT, CDR2 YYREEE (reference sequence). V was pared by 4 bases and J by 5 bases, with 19 bases between. The CDR3 contains 16 residues. The CDR3 DNA sequence: TGTGCCAGCAGCGGGGGAGGACTCGGGTCAGAAAACATTCAGTACTTC. It encodes CASSGGGLGSENIQYF.

This chain uses TRBV7-8 with TRBJ2-3; 13 bases match TRBD2. Trimming cost V 5 bases and J 5 bases; bases outside gene matches: 7. CDR1 SGHVS and CDR2 FQNEAQ come from the germline V gene. This CDR3 comprises 16 residues. The CDR3 sequence: CASSPRTSGSGDTQYF. The CDR3 DNA reads as TGTGCCAGCAGCCCCAGGACTAGCGGGAGCGGAGATACGCAGTATTTT.

V is TRBV28 and J is TRBJ2-7; TRBD2 might be the D (5 bases). Looked up from germline, CDR1 is MDHEN and CDR2 is SYDVKM. V lost 6 bases to trimming and J lost 4 bases, with 10 bases between them. The length of the CDR3 is 12 residues. The CDR3 sequence: CASSPWTYEQYF. CDR3 nucleotide sequence: TGTGCCAGCAGCCCATGGACTTACGAGCAGTACTTC.

V usage is TRBV7-2 and J usage is TRBJ2-4; 7 bases match TRBD2. This CDR3 region has 17 residues. Germline lookup yields CDR1 SGHTA and CDR2 FQGNSA. The J segment lost 2 bases and the V segment lost 1 base, leaving 8 bases of the junction unmatched. This chain's CDR3 is CASSLEWGGRTKNIQYF. For the CDR3, the DNA is TGTGCCAGCAGCTTAGAGTGGGGCGGGAGAACCAAAAACATTCAGTACTTC.

The CDR3 DNA reads TGCGCCAGCAGCTTGGAGGGGAGGGACACTCAGTCACCCCTCCACTTT. Its protein product is CASSLEGRDTQSPLHF. This chain connects TRBV5-1 to TRBJ1-6; a weak D match, TRBD1 (6 bases). Per germline, CDR1 SGHRS and CDR2 YFSETQ. V was shortened by 0 bases and J by 10 bases, with 17 bases between the two germline ends. The CDR3 runs to 16 residues. Complete variable domain (other parts from reference TRBV5-1 and TRBJ1-6): KAGVTQTPRYLIKTRGQQVTLSCSPISGHRSVSWYQQTPGQGLQFLFEYFSETQRNKGNFPGRFSGRQFSNSRSEMNVSTLELGDSALYLCASSLEGRDTQSPLHFGNGTRLTVT.

V and J are TRBV5-4 and TRBJ1-2; TRBD1 might be the D (5 bases). The germline gives CDR1 SGHNT, CDR2 YYREEE (reference sequence). V lost 0 bases to trimming and J lost 5 bases, with 8 bases between them. The length of the CDR3 is 13 residues. The CDR3, as DNA: TGTGCCAGCAGCTTGGCGGGGGGTTATGGCTACACCTTC. Its protein product is CASSLAGGYGYTF.

The chain is built from TRBV19 and TRBJ1-1; TRBD1 might be the D (6 bases). Trimming pared 7 bases from V and 0 bases from J, leaving 9 bases between. This CDR3 comprises 13 residues. Per germline, CDR1 LNHDA and CDR2 SQIVND (reference sequence). The chain's CDR3 is CASNRQVNTEAFF. The CDR3 DNA follows: TGTGCCAGTAATCGACAGGTGAACACTGAAGCTTTCTTT.